Below, one TCR beta chain is given with its context. Its antigen is unknown. Multiplex touch-down PCR with TRB-A/B primers amplified rearranged V-D-J TRB sequences. In TCRdb, the multiplex PCR reads were re-called with MiXCR into one record per CDR3 protein. Here the sample spans 15,000 or so distinct CDR3 sequences, 21% being singletons. The sample belongs to a study of T cell repertoires in aging, cancer and after chemotherapy. Peripheral blood genomic DNA, not sorted cells or RNA, was the template. Notes on the study in general: No conclusions about immunological memory after chemotherapy can be drawn from the repertoire data. Loss of evenness, beyond lost richness, contributed to age-related TCR diversity decline in cancer patients. In each cancer cohort, median generation probability increased across chemotherapy, suggesting thymic output rebounded.

The sequenced material came from blood. The receptor comes from a human donor in good health.

The CDR3 reads CSAPPPGGRKDTEAFF. The CDR3 DNA sequence: TGCAGTGCTCCCCCCCCCGGCGGGAGAAAGGACACTGAAGCTTTCTTT. The chain employs TRBV20-1 and TRBJ1-1; D is undetermined. This CDR3 contains 16 residues. Trimming stripped 5 bases from V and 3 bases from J, with 22 bases between. Germline values: CDR1 DFQATT, CDR2 SNEGSKA (reference sequence).